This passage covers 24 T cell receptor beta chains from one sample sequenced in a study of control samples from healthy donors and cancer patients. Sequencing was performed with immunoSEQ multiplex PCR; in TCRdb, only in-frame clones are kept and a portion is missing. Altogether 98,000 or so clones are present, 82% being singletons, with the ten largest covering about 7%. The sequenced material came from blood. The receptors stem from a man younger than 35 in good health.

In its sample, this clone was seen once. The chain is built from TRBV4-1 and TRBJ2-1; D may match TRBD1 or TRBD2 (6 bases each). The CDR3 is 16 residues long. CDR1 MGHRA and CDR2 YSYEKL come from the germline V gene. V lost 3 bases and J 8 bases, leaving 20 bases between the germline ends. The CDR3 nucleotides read TGCGCCAGCAGCCAGACAAGGGGGGTAGTTCTGGATGAGCAGTTCTTC. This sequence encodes CASSQTRGVVLDEQFF.

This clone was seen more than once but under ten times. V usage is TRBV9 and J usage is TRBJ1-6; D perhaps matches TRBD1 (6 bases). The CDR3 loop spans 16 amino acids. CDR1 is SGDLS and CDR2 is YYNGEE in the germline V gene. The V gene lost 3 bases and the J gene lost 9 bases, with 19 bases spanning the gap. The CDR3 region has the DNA TGTGCCAGCAGCGAACAGGGAAATATCGGGAGTTCACCCCTCCACTTT. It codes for CASSEQGNIGSSPLHF.

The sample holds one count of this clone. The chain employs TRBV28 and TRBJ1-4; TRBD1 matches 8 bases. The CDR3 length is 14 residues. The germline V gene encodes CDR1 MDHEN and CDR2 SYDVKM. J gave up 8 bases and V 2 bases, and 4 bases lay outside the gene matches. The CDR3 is CASSLTGGREKLFF. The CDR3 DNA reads TGTGCCAGCAGTTTAACAGGGGGTAGGGAAAAACTGTTTTTT.

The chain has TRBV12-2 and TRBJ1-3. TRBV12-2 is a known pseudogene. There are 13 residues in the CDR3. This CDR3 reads CAGVSGELSSIYF. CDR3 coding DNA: TGTGCAGGGGTTAGTGGGGAACTTTCGTCCATATATTTT.

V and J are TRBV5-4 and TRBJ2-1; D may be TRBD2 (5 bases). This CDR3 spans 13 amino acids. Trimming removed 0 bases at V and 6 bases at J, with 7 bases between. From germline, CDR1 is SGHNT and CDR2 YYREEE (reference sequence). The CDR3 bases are TGTGCCAGCAGCTTGGGGACTCTCAATGAGCAGTTCTTC. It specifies CASSLGTLNEQFF. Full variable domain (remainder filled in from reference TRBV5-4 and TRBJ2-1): ETGVTQSPTHLIKTRGQQVTLRCSSQSGHNTVSWYQQALGQGPQFIFQYYREEENGRGNFPPRFSGLQFPNYSSELNVNALELDDSALYLCASSLGTLNEQFFGPGTRLTVL.

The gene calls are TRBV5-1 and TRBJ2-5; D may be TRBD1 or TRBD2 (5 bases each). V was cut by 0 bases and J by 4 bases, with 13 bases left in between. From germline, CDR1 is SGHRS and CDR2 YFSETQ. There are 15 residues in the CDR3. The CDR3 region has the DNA TGCGCCAGCAGCTTGGAGGGGCAGGGACCAGAGACCCAGTACTTC. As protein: CASSLEGQGPETQYF. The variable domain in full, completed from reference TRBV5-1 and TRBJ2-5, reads KAGVTQTPRYLIKTRGQQVTLSCSPISGHRSVSWYQQTPGQGLQFLFEYFSETQRNKGNFPGRFSGRQFSNSRSEMNVSTLELGDSALYLCASSLEGQGPETQYFGPGTRLLVL.

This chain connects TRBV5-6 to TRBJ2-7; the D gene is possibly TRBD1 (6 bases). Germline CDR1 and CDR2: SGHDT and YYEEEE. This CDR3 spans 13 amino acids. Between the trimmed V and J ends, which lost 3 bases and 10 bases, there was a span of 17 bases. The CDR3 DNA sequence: TGTGCCAGCAGCTCTGGACAGAATATATTTCAGTACTTC. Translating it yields CASSSGQNIFQYF.

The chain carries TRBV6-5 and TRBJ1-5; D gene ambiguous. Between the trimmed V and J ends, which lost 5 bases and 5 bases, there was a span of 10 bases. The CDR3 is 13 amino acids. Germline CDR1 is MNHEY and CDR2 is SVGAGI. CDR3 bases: TGTGCCAGCAGTCCCTGGACCGATCAGCCCCAGCATTTT. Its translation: CASSPWTDQPQHF.

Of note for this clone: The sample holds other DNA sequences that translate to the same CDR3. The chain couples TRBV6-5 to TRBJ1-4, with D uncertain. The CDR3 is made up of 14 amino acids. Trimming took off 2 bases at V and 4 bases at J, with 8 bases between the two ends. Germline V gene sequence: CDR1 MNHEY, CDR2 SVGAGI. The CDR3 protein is CASSYGQFNEKLFF. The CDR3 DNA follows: TGTGCCAGCAGTTACGGGCAGTTTAATGAAAAACTGTTTTTT.

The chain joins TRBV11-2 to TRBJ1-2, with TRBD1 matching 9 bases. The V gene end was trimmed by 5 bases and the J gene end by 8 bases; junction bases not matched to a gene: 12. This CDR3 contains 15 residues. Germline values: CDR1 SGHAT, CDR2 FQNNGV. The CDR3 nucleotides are TGTGCCAGCAGCCTTGGGACAGGGAAGGTTCTAGGCTACACCTTC. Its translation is CASSLGTGKVLGYTF.

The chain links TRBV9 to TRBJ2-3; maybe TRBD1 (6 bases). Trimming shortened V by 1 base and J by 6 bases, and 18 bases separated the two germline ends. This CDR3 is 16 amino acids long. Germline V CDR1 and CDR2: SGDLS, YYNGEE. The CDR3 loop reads CASSVPPGAGVDTQYF. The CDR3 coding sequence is TGTGCCAGCAGCGTACCGCCCGGGGCAGGGGTGGATACGCAGTATTTT.

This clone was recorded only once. The CDR3 loop reads CAWSYSDTEAFF. CDR3 nucleotide sequence: TGTGCCTGGAGTTATTCGGACACTGAAGCTTTCTTT. J is TRBJ1-1 and V is TRBV30; D unclear. With 2 bases removed from V and 3 bases from J, the gap between germline ends came to 7 bases. The CDR3 has 12 residues. CDR1 GTSNPN and CDR2 SVGIG come from the germline V gene (reference sequence). Drawing the rest from reference TRBV30 and TRBJ1-1, the complete variable domain is SQTIHQWPATLVQPVGSPLSLECTVEGTSNPNLYWYRQAAGRGLQLLFYSVGIGQISSEVPQNLSASRPQDRQFILSSKKLLLSDSGFYLCAWSYSDTEAFFGQGTRLTVV.

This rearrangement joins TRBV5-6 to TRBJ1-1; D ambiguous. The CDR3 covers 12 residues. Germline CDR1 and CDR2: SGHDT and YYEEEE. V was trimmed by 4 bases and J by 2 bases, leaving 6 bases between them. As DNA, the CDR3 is TGTGCCAGCAGCGCCGTCAACACTGAAGCTTTCTTT. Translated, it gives CASSAVNTEAFF. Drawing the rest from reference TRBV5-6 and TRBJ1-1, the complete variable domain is DAGVTQSPTHLIKTRGQQVTLRCSPKSGHDTVSWYQQALGQGPQFIFQYYEEEERQRGNFPDRFSGHQFPNYSSELNVNALLLGDSALYLCASSAVNTEAFFGQGTRLTVV.

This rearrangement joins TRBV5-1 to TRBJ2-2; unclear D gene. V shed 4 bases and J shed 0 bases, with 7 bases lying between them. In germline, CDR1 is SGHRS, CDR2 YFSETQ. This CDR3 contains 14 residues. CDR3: CASSLVSNTGELFF. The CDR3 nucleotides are TGCGCCAGCAGCCTTGTTTCGAACACCGGGGAGCTGTTTTTT.

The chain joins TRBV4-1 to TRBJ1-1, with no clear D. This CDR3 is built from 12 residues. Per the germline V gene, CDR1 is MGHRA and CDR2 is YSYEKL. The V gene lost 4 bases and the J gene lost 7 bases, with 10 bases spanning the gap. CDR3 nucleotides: TGCGCCAGCAGCCTCACCGGGAGTGAAGCTTTCTTT. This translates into CASSLTGSEAFF.

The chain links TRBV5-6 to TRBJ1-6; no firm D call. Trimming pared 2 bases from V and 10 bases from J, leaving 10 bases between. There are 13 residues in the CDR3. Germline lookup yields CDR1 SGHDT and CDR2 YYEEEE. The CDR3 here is CASSLEAESPLHF. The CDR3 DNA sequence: TGTGCCAGCAGCTTAGAGGCTGAATCACCCCTCCACTTT.

CDR3 nucleotide sequence: TGTGCCAGCAGCCAGACAGGGAACACCGGGGAGCTGTTTTTT. Its protein product is CASSQTGNTGELFF. J is TRBJ2-2 and V is TRBV7-6; possibly TRBD1 for D (6 bases). This CDR3 region has 14 residues. Trimming cost V 5 bases and J 1 base, with 8 bases left between them. The germline V gene has CDR1 SGHVS and CDR2 FNYEAQ. Looking up the rest from reference TRBV7-6 and TRBJ2-2 gives the full variable domain: GAGVSQSPRYKVTKRGQDVALRCDPISGHVSLYWYRQALGQGPEFLTYFNYEAQQDKSGLPNDRFSAERPEGSISTLTIQRTEQRDSAMYRCASSQTGNTGELFFGEGSRLTVL.

In nucleotides, the CDR3 is TGCGCCAGCAGCCCGGACAACAGCGAGCGTGGCTACACCTTC. Amino acid sequence: CASSPDNSERGYTF. The chain is built from TRBV5-1 and TRBJ1-2; weak D call: TRBD1 (5 bases). The V end lost 4 bases, the J end lost 7 bases, and 17 bases lay between the germline ends. Germline loops: CDR1 SGHRS, CDR2 YFSETQ. There are 14 residues in the CDR3.

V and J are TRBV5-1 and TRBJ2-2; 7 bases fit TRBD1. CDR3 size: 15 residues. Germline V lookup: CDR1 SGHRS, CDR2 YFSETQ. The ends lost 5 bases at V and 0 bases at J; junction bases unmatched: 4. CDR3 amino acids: CASRNRGANTGELFF. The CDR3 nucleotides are TGCGCCAGCAGAAACAGGGGCGCGAACACCGGGGAGCTGTTTTTT.

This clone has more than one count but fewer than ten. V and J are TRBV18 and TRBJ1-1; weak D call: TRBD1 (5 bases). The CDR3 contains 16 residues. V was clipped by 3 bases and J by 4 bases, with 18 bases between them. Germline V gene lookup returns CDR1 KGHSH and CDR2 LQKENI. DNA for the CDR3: TGTGCCAGCTCACCCCGGGACCCTAAAAGGAGCACTGAAGCTTTCTTT. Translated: CASSPRDPKRSTEAFF.

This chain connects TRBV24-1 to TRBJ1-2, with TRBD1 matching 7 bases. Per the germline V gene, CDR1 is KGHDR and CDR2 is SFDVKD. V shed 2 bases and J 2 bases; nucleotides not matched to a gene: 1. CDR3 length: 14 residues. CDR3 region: CATSDWDRNYGYTF. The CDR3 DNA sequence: TGTGCCACCAGTGATTGGGACAGAAACTATGGCTACACCTTC.

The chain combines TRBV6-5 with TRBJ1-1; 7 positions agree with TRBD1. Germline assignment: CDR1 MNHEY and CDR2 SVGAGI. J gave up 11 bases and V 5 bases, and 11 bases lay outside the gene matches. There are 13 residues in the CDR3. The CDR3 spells CASSQVQGTKAFF. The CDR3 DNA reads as TGTGCCAGCAGTCAGGTACAGGGGACTAAGGCTTTCTTT.

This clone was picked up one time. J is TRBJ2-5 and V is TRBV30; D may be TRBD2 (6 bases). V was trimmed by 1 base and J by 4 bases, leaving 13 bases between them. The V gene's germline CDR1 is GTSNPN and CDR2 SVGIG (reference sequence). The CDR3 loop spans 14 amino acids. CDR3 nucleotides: TGTGCCTGGAGTGGGAGGGAGAATTTAGAGACCCAGTACTTC. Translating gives CAWSGRENLETQYF.

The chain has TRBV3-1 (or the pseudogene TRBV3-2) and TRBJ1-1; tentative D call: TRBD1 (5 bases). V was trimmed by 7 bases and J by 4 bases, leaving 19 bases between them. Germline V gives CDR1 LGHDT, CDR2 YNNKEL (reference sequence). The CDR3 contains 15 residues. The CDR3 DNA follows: TGTGCCAGCACCCCGGGACCACCCGGGAGCACTGAAGCTTTCTTT. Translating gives CASTPGPPGSTEAFF.